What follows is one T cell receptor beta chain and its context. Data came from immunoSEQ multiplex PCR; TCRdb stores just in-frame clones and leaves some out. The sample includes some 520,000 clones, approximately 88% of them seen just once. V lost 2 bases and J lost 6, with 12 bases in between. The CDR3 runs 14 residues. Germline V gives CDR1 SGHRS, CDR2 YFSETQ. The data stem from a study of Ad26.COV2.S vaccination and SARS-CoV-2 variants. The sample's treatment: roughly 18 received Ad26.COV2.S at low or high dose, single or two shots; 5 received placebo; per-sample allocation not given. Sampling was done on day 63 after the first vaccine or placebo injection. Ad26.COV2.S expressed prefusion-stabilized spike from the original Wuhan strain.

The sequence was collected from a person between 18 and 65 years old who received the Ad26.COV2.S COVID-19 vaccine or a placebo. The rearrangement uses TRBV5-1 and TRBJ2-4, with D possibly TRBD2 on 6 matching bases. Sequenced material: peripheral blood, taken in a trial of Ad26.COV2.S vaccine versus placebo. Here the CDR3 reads CASSFGAGGNIQYF. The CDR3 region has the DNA TGCGCCAGCAGCTTTGGGGCCGGGGGAAACATTCAGTACTTC.